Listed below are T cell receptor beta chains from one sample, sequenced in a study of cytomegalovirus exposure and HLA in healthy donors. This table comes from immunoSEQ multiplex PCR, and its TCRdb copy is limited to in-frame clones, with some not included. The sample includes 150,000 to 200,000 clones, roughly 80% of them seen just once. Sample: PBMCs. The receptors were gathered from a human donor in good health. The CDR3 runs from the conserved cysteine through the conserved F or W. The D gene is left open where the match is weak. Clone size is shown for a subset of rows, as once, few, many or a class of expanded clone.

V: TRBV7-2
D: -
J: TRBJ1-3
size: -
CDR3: CASSLYSGIGGNTIYF
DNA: TGTGCCAGCAGCTTATACTCGGGAATTGGTGGAAACACCATATATTTT

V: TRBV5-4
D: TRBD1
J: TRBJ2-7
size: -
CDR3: CASSSNRGAYEQYF
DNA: TGTGCCAGCAGCTCAAACAGGGGGGCCTACGAGCAGTACTTC

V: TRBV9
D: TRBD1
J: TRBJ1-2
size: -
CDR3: CASGTDRGNGYTF
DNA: TGTGCCAGCGGGACCGACAGGGGGAATGGCTACACCTTC

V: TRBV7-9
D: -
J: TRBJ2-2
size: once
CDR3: CASSLVLGALTGELFF
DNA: TGTGCCAGCAGCTTAGTTCTGGGGGCGCTAACCGGGGAGCTGTTTTTT

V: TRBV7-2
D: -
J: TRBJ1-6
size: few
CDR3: CASSLVESQGGSSPLHF
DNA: TGTGCCAGCAGCTTAGTCGAGTCCCAGGGAGGATCATCACCCCTCCACTTT

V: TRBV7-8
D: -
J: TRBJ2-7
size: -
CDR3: CASSPRLSSYEQYF
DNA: TGTGCCAGCAGCCCCCGTTTGAGCTCCTACGAGCAGTACTTC

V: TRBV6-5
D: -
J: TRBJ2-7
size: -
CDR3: CASSAGYEQYF
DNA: TGTGCCAGCAGTGCAGGCTACGAGCAGTACTTC

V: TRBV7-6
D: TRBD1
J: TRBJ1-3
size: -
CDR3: CASSLTGTGGRNTIYF
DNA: TGTGCCAGCAGCTTAACGGGGACAGGGGGGAGAAACACCATATATTTT

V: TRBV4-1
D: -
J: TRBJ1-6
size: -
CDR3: CASSPWHNSPLHF
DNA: TGCGCCAGCAGCCCCTGGCATAATTCACCCCTCCACTTT

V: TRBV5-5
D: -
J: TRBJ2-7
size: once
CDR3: CASSLATLTPEQYF
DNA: TGTGCCAGCAGCTTGGCTACCCTCACCCCCGAGCAGTACTTC

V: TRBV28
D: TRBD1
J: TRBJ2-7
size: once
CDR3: CASTPPRDRVYEQYF
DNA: TGTGCCAGCACCCCCCCCAGGGACAGGGTCTACGAGCAGTACTTC

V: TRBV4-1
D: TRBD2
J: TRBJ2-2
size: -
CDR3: CASSRGPSGDTGELFF
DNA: TGCGCCAGCAGCCGGGGTCCGAGCGGGGACACCGGGGAGCTGTTTTTT

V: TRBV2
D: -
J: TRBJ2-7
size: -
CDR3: CASSEGGGAGYEQYF
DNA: TGTGCCAGCAGTGAAGGTGGAGGTGCGGGATACGAGCAGTACTTC

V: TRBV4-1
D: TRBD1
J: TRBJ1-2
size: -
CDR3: CASSQIAGDRGLHGYTF
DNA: TGCGCCAGCAGCCAGATTGCCGGGGACAGGGGGCTTCATGGCTACACCTTC

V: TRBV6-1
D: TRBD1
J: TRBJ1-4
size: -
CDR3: CASSERRAGGNEKLFF
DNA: TGTGCCAGCAGTGAACGTCGGGCAGGGGGGAATGAAAAACTGTTTTTT

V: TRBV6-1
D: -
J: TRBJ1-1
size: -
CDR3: CASSEEVMGRAEAFF
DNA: TGTGCCAGCAGTGAAGAAGTGATGGGGAGGGCTGAAGCTTTCTTT

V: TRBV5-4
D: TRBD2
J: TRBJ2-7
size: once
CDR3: CASSLASGGSYEQYF
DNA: TGTGCCAGCAGCTTGGCGTCGGGGGGCTCCTACGAGCAGTACTTC

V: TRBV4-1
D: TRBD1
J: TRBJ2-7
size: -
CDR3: CASSHGGQGKSYEQYF
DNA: TGCGCCAGCAGCCACGGAGGACAGGGAAAATCCTACGAGCAGTACTTC

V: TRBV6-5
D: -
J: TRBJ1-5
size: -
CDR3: CASSLGSGDPQHF
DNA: TGTGCCAGCAGTTTGGGCTCAGGGGATCCCCAGCATTTT

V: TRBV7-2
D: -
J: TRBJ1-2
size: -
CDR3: CASSPLQGDYGYTF
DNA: TGTGCCAGCAGCCCCCTACAGGGCGACTATGGCTACACCTTC

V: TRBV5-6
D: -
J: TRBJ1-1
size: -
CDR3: CASSPGYGGATEAFF
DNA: TGTGCCAGCAGCCCGGGGTATGGGGGGGCGACTGAAGCTTTCTTT

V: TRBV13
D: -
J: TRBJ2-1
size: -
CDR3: CASSSTFSSYNEQFF
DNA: TGTGCCAGCAGCTCGACATTCAGCTCCTACAATGAGCAGTTCTTC

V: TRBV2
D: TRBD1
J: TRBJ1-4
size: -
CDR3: CASSVQGAANEKLFF
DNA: TGTGCCAGCAGTGTCCAGGGGGCGGCTAATGAAAAACTGTTTTTT

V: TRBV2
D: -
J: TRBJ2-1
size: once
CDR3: CAGKAGQNNEQFF
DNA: TGTGCCGGAAAGGCGGGACAGAACAATGAGCAGTTCTTC

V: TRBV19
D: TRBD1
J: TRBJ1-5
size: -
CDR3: CASSIFGQVRSSNQPQHF
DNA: TGTGCCAGTAGTATTTTCGGACAGGTCAGGTCGAGCAATCAGCCCCAGCATTTT

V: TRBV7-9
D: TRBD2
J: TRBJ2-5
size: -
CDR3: CASSPPRTSLETQYF
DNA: TGTGCCAGCAGCCCCCCCAGGACTAGCTTAGAGACCCAGTACTTC

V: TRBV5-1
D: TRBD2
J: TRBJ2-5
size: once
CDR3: CASSLAQAGAQETQYF
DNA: TGCGCCAGCAGCTTGGCCCAAGCGGGGGCCCAAGAGACCCAGTACTTC

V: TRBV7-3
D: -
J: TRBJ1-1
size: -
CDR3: CASSLAGADTEAFF
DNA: TGTGCCAGCAGCTTAGCGGGGGCGGACACTGAAGCTTTCTTT

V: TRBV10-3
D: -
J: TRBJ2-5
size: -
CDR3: CAISEKATGLGQYF
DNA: TGTGCCATCAGTGAGAAGGCGACGGGGTTGGGCCAGTACTTC

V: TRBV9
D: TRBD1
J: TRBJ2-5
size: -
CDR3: CASSRGLQETQYF
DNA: TGTGCCAGCAGCAGGGGGCTTCAAGAGACCCAGTACTTC

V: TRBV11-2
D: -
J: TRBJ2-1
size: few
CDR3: CASSLSSGDNEQFF
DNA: TGTGCCAGCAGCTTATCGTCCGGGGACAATGAGCAGTTCTTC

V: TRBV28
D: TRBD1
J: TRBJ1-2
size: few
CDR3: CASTQGAGYGYTF
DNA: TGTGCCAGCACCCAGGGGGCAGGCTATGGCTACACCTTC

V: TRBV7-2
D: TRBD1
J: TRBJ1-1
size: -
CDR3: CASSPMATGFGTEAFF
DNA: TGTGCCAGCAGCCCGATGGCGACAGGGTTCGGCACTGAAGCTTTCTTT

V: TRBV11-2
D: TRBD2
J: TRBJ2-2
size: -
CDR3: CASSFRGGANTGELFF
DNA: TGTGCCAGCAGCTTCCGCGGGGGGGCGAACACCGGGGAGCTGTTTTTT

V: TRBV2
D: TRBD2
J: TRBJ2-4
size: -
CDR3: CASSQRTSGGKNIQYF
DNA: TGTGCCAGCAGCCAGAGGACTAGCGGGGGAAAAAACATTCAGTACTTC

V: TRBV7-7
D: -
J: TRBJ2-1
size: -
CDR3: CASGAAGNEQFF
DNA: TGTGCCAGCGGGGCCGCGGGGAATGAGCAGTTCTTC

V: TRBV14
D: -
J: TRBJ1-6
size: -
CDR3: CASSRGGADSIGSPLHF
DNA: TGTGCCAGCAGTCGGGGGGGCGCCGACAGTATCGGTTCACCCCTCCACTTT

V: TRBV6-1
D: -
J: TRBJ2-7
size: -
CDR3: CASSERRFDEQYF
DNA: TGTGCCAGCAGTGAACGGAGGTTCGACGAGCAGTACTTC

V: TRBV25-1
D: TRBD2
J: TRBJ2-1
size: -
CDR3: CATADSGRSYNEQFF
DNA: TGTGCCACCGCGGATAGCGGGCGTTCCTACAATGAGCAGTTCTTC

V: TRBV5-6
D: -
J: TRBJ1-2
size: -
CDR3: CASSLGLMGRSNYGYTF
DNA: TGTGCCAGCAGCTTAGGTTTAATGGGTAGGAGTAACTATGGCTACACCTTC

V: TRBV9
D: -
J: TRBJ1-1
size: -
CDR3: CASSEQGVNTEAFF
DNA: TGTGCCAGCAGCGAACAGGGAGTGAACACTGAAGCTTTCTTT